This T cell receptor beta chain was found in a study of shared clonotypes between healthy human individuals. Study-wide points: As a rule, naive subsets had a larger estimated richness than memory subsets. Sharing across four donors was highest in naive CD4 (around 5%) and lowest in memory CD8 (about 0.4%).

This clone has a single count. Its antigen is still unknown. CD45RA+ naive and CD45RA-negative memory subsets were separated from CD4+ cells. This CDR3 contains 13 residues. Trimming removed 6 bases from V and 4 bases from J, with 12 bases in between. Germline V CDR1 and CDR2: LNHDA, SQIVND (reference sequence). Deep-level assay runs were performed. Produced via immunoSEQ multiplex PCR; TCRdb's table is partial and in-frame only. The sample carries more than 2,000,000 clones, approximately 93% recorded once. V gene TRBV19 combines with J gene TRBJ2-5; D unresolved. The receptor was isolated from a young man in good health. Some clones in this sample may be carry-over from other donors' samples. The sequenced sample consisted of naive CD4+ T cells from PBMCs. The subset here: CD45RA+ positively selected. CDR3 nucleotide sequence: TGTGCCAGTAGCCCCTGGACGGCAGAGACCCAGTACTTC. Its protein is CASSPWTAETQYF.